Presented here are 30 T cell receptor beta chains from one specimen sequenced in a study of blood T cell repertoires in COVID-19. Profiled with immunoSEQ multiplex PCR; TCRdb holds only in-frame clones, not every one. The repertoire includes around 340,000 clones, roughly 90% of them detected once, and around 0.92% sits in the top ten. Sequencing was performed on PBMCs or T cells enriched from blood (not recorded which). Source of these receptors: a woman aged 25 to 39 who had been exposed to COVID-19.

This sequence joins TRBV5-8 and TRBJ2-3; 7 bases fit TRBD1. V lost 4 bases, J lost 4 bases, and 12 bases stayed unmatched. Per germline, CDR1 SGHTS and CDR2 YDEGEE. The CDR3 spans 16 residues. The CDR3 nucleotides are TGTGCCAGCAGCCTCCACAGGGGCCCGTCTCCAGATACGCAGTATTTT. Amino acid sequence: CASSLHRGPSPDTQYF.

The chain employs TRBV19 and TRBJ2-7; D is possibly TRBD2 (6 bases). This CDR3 has 18 residues. CDR1 is LNHDA, CDR2 SQIVND, per germline (reference sequence). V lost 4 bases and J lost 1, with 23 bases in between. The CDR3 protein is CASSKTSPGTHVSYEQYF. Here the CDR3 DNA reads TGTGCCAGTAGTAAAACGTCCCCCGGGACTCACGTTTCCTACGAGCAGTACTTC.

The sample holds a few counts of this clone. The rearrangement joins TRBV6-5 to TRBJ1-2, with a tentative D call TRBD1 (6 bases). Germline CDR1 MNHEY, CDR2 SVGAGI. The CDR3 runs 13 residues. Trimming shortened V by 5 bases and J by 4 bases, and 11 bases separated the two germline ends. DNA of the CDR3: TGTGCCAGCAGTCCGGACAGTTTCTATGGCTACACCTTC. Amino acids: CASSPDSFYGYTF.

This rearrangement joins TRBV19 to TRBJ1-2; no clear D. Germline CDR1 and CDR2: LNHDA and SQIVND (reference sequence). With 3 bases removed from V and 4 bases from J, the gap between germline ends came to 9 bases. CDR3 size: 13 residues. This CDR3 reads CASSILGSYGYTF. For the CDR3, the DNA is TGTGCCAGTAGTATCTTAGGGAGCTATGGCTACACCTTC.

The CDR3 reads CASSLDADRANYGYTF. Here the CDR3 DNA reads TGTGCCAGCAGCTTAGATGCAGACAGAGCTAACTATGGCTACACCTTC. The chain couples TRBV11-2 to TRBJ1-2; tentative D call: TRBD1 (5 bases). Germline lookup yields CDR1 SGHAT and CDR2 FQNNGV. Trimming shortened V by 0 bases and J by 0 bases, and 11 bases separated the two germline ends. This CDR3 spans 16 amino acids. The entire variable domain, with the rest obtained from reference TRBV11-2 and TRBJ1-2, is as follows: EAGVAQSPRYKIIEKRQSVAFWCNPISGHATLYWYQQILGQGPKLLIQFQNNGVVDDSQLPKDRFSAERLKGVDSTLKIQPAKLEDSAVYLCASSLDADRANYGYTFGSGTRLTVV.

V and J are TRBV6-5 and TRBJ1-5; D might be TRBD1 (6 bases). The V end was cut by 6 bases, the J end by 1 base, with 10 bases between. Germline-derived CDR1 and CDR2 are MNHEY and SVGAGI. The CDR3 has 14 amino acids. CDR3 amino acids: CASSLGQSNQPQHF. In nucleotides, the CDR3 is TGTGCCAGCAGCCTAGGACAGAGCAATCAGCCCCAGCATTTT.

This clone has a single count. This sequence joins TRBV10-3 and TRBJ1-4, with TRBD1 as a possible D gene (5 bases). Germline lookup yields CDR1 ENHRY and CDR2 SYGVKD. CDR3 length equals 13 residues. Trimming left V 5 bases short and J 4 bases short, with 8 bases between. CDR3 residues: CAISRQSNEKLFF. CDR3 in DNA: TGTGCCATCAGTAGACAGAGTAATGAAAAACTGTTTTTT.

The V and J genes are TRBV28 and TRBJ2-1; 15 nucleotides line up with TRBD2. V shed 4 bases and J 8 bases; nucleotides not matched to a gene: 3. The length of the CDR3 is 15 residues. Per germline, CDR1 MDHEN and CDR2 SYDVKM. Here the CDR3 DNA reads TGTGCCAGCAGTTCGGGACTAGCGGGAGGTTATGAGCAGTTCTTC. This gives the protein CASSSGLAGGYEQFF.

This clone was seen more than once but under ten times. Other DNA sequences of this sample code for an identical CDR3. The chain carries TRBV27 and TRBJ1-1; D gene unclear. The germline V gene encodes CDR1 MNHEY and CDR2 SMNVEV (reference sequence). V was pared by 6 bases and J by 6 bases, with 11 bases between. The CDR3 runs to 12 residues. CDR3 protein: CASSPRGAEAFF. Written as DNA, the CDR3 is TGTGCCAGCAGCCCACGGGGAGCTGAAGCTTTCTTT.

V is TRBV28 and J is TRBJ2-7; possible D gene TRBD1, 6 bases. CDR3 length: 13 residues. Germline lookup yields CDR1 MDHEN and CDR2 SYDVKM. Trimming stripped 6 bases from V and 3 bases from J, with 12 bases between. This CDR3 is CASSTGQGYEQYF. The CDR3 nucleotides are TGTGCCAGCAGCACAGGGCAGGGCTACGAGCAGTACTTC.

The chain links TRBV15 to TRBJ1-4; D gene ambiguous. Germline CDR1 LNHNV, CDR2 YYDKDF (reference sequence). With 1 base removed from V and 7 bases from J, the gap between germline ends came to 10 bases. This CDR3 is 14 amino acids long. Written as DNA, the CDR3 is TGTGCCACCAGCAGAGTGGGCCGGGGTGAAAAACTGTTTTTT. Its protein product is CATSRVGRGEKLFF.

The gene calls are TRBV4-1 and TRBJ2-5; weak D call: TRBD2 (6 bases). V gave up 4 bases and J gave up 3 bases, with 12 bases separating them. The germline V gene encodes CDR1 MGHRA and CDR2 YSYEKL. The CDR3 is made up of 14 amino acids. The CDR3, as DNA: TGCGCCAGCAGCCCCGGGACTTATAAAGAGACCCAGTACTTC. Encoded protein: CASSPGTYKETQYF.

This clone was detected only once. The chain combines TRBV18 with TRBJ1-1; TRBD1 might be the D (5 bases). The V end lost 3 bases, the J end lost 0 bases, and 8 bases lay between the germline ends. This CDR3 spans 14 amino acids. Looked up from germline, CDR1 is KGHSH and CDR2 is LQKENI. The CDR3 is CASSPGHLNTEAFF. Here the CDR3 DNA reads TGTGCCAGCTCACCTGGACACCTGAACACTGAAGCTTTCTTT. Filled out from reference TRBV18 and TRBJ1-1, the complete variable domain reads NAGVMQNPRHLVRRRGQEARLRCSPMKGHSHVYWYRQLPEEGLKFMVYLQKENIIDESGMPKERFSAEFPKEGPSILRIQQVVRGDSAAYFCASSPGHLNTEAFFGQGTRLTVV.

As to this clone: Different DNA sequences within this sample yield the same CDR3. CDR3 region: CASSPRRDSNQPQHF. The CDR3 DNA follows: TGTGCCAGCTCACCGCGCAGGGATAGCAATCAGCCCCAGCATTTT. V is TRBV18 and J is TRBJ1-5; a possible D gene is TRBD1 (5 bases). CDR1 and CDR2 (germline): KGHSH, LQKENI. CDR3 length equals 15 residues. Trimming removed 3 bases from V and 0 bases from J, with 9 bases in between.

V usage is TRBV3-1 (or the pseudogene TRBV3-2) and J usage is TRBJ1-1; no reliable D call. CDR1 and CDR2 from the germline V gene are LGHDT and YNNKEL (reference sequence). Trimming took off 0 bases at V and 0 bases at J, with 11 bases between the two ends. The CDR3 contains 16 residues. The CDR3 is CASSQDWMEVNTEAFF. The CDR3 DNA reads TGTGCCAGCAGCCAAGATTGGATGGAGGTGAACACTGAAGCTTTCTTT.

The genes are TRBV9 and TRBJ2-2, with 9 bases lining up with TRBD1. The V and J ends lost 4 bases and 6 bases, in that order; junction bases with no gene match: 7. The CDR3 consists of 15 residues. Germline values: CDR1 SGDLS, CDR2 YYNGEE. This chain's CDR3 is CASSTLGTGPGELFF. The CDR3 DNA is TGTGCCAGCAGCACCTTAGGGACAGGGCCCGGGGAGCTGTTTTTT.

This clone was seen just once. The rearrangement joins TRBV19 to TRBJ2-2; no reliable D call. This CDR3 spans 11 amino acids. V dropped 3 bases and J dropped 8 bases, with 4 bases sitting between them. Germline-derived CDR1 and CDR2 are LNHDA and SQIVND (reference sequence). The CDR3, as DNA: TGTGCCAGTAGTATCGGGGGGGAGCTGTTTTTT. Its translation is CASSIGGELFF.

The chain carries TRBV5-5 and TRBJ2-5, with D perhaps TRBD1 (7 bases). CDR1 and CDR2 (germline): SGHKS, YYEKEE (reference sequence). CDR3 length equals 17 residues. Trimming shortened V by 2 bases and J by 1 base, and 18 bases separated the two germline ends. CDR3 coding DNA: TGTGCCAGCAGCTTTTTTGGAGGGACAGATATCCAAGAGACCCAGTACTTC. This gives the protein CASSFFGGTDIQETQYF. Looking up the rest from reference TRBV5-5 and TRBJ2-5 gives the full variable domain: DAGVTQSPTHLIKTRGQQVTLRCSPISGHKSVSWYQQVLGQGPQFIFQYYEKEERGRGNFPDRFSARQFPNYSSELNVNALLLGDSALYLCASSFFGGTDIQETQYFGPGTRLLVL.

The CDR3 DNA follows: TGTGCCAGCAGCTCCCACAGGGGGCGGCGGGAGACCCAGTACTTC. This translates into CASSSHRGRRETQYF. V and J are TRBV7-2 and TRBJ2-5; the match to TRBD1 covers 9 bases. V gave up 4 bases and J gave up 5 bases; unmatched junction bases: 8. CDR3 length: 15 amino acids. Per germline, CDR1 SGHTA and CDR2 FQGNSA. Complete variable domain (other parts from reference TRBV7-2 and TRBJ2-5): GAGVSQSPSNKVTEKGKDVELRCDPISGHTALYWYRQSLGQGLEFLIYFQGNSAPDKSGLPSDRFSAERTGGSVSTLTIQRTQQEDSAVYLCASSSHRGRRETQYFGPGTRLLVL.

CDR3 sequence: CASSPGGNSNQPQHF. In DNA, the CDR3 is TGTGCCAGCAGCCCAGGGGGGAATAGCAATCAGCCCCAGCATTTT. This chain joins TRBV9 and TRBJ1-5, with 7 bases lining up with TRBD1. CDR1 is SGDLS and CDR2 is YYNGEE in the germline V gene. The CDR3 is made up of 15 amino acids. V lost 4 bases to trimming and J lost 0 bases; unmatched junction nucleotides: 4.

This chain joins TRBV10-3 and TRBJ1-6, with TRBD1 matching over 7 bases. CDR1 and CDR2 (germline): ENHRY, SYGVKD. V lost 3 bases to trimming and J lost 9 bases; unmatched junction nucleotides: 11. The CDR3 is made up of 16 amino acids. The CDR3 DNA reads TGTGCCATCAGTGACCACGACGGGGACAGCACTTCACCCCTCCACTTT. This translates into CAISDHDGDSTSPLHF.

V usage is TRBV5-1 and J usage is TRBJ1-4; TRBD1 matches 8 bases. The CDR3 is 16 amino acids. Germline CDR1 and CDR2: SGHRS and YFSETQ. J was trimmed by 6 bases and V by 0 bases; bases with no gene match: 7. CDR3 in DNA: TGCGCCAGCAGCTTGGGCGGGGCAGGGGGCCATGAAAAACTGTTTTTT. This sequence encodes CASSLGGAGGHEKLFF. The entire variable domain, with the rest obtained from reference TRBV5-1 and TRBJ1-4, is as follows: KAGVTQTPRYLIKTRGQQVTLSCSPISGHRSVSWYQQTPGQGLQFLFEYFSETQRNKGNFPGRFSGRQFSNSRSEMNVSTLELGDSALYLCASSLGGAGGHEKLFFGSGTQLSVL.

The chain joins TRBV4-1 to TRBJ2-5; D not resolved. The CDR3 covers 16 residues. V lost 4 bases to trimming and J lost 2 bases, with 17 bases between them. Germline CDR1 is MGHRA and CDR2 is YSYEKL. The CDR3 reads CASSPGNRQIQETQYF. As DNA, the CDR3 is TGCGCCAGCAGCCCAGGAAATCGGCAGATACAAGAGACCCAGTACTTC.

This chain joins TRBV15 and TRBJ2-6; 8 positions agree with TRBD1. Germline V gives CDR1 LNHNV, CDR2 YYDKDF (reference sequence). The V and J ends lost 5 bases and 0 bases, in that order; junction bases with no gene match: 3. This CDR3 region has 16 residues. For the CDR3, the DNA is TGTGCCACCAGCGGGACAGGTGCCTCTGGGGCCAACGTCCTGACTTTC. Translation gives CATSGTGASGANVLTF.

This clone has only one observation. This chain joins TRBV5-1 and TRBJ2-1; 8 bases map to TRBD2. Germline loops: CDR1 SGHRS, CDR2 YFSETQ. This CDR3 is built from 15 residues. The V and J ends lost 7 bases and 4 bases, in that order; junction bases with no gene match: 10. The CDR3 bases are TGCGCCAGCTACCCGGAGCGGGGGACTTACAATGAGCAGTTCTTC. Its protein product is CASYPERGTYNEQFF.

The V gene is TRBV5-5, the J gene TRBJ2-3, with 13 bases aligning to TRBD2. CDR3 length equals 16 residues. After removal of 3 bases from V and 2 bases from J, the junction contained 3 bases not matched to a gene. Germline CDR1 reads SGHKS; CDR2 reads YYEKEE (reference sequence). DNA of the CDR3: TGTGCCAGCAGCTCGGGACTAGCGGGGCACACAGATACGCAGTATTTT. It translates to CASSSGLAGHTDTQYF.

This rearrangement joins TRBV5-6 to TRBJ1-2, with D unresolved. Looked up from germline, CDR1 is SGHDT and CDR2 is YYEEEE. V was shortened by 0 bases and J by 8 bases, with 5 bases between the two germline ends. The CDR3 length is 11 residues. The CDR3 sequence: CASSLERGYTF. The CDR3 region has the DNA TGTGCCAGCAGCTTGGAGAGGGGCTACACCTTC.

This sequence joins TRBV3-1 (or the pseudogene TRBV3-2) and TRBJ2-5; 7 bases agree with TRBD1. In germline, CDR1 is LGHDT, CDR2 YNNKEL (reference sequence). With V trimmed by 7 bases and J by 5 bases, 13 bases remained unmatched. The CDR3 contains 15 residues. The CDR3 DNA reads as TGTGCCAGCACAACAACAGGGGACCCCCGGGAGACCCAGTACTTC. Translating it yields CASTTTGDPRETQYF.

The J gene is TRBJ1-6, the V gene TRBV5-1; TRBD1 matches 8 bases. The CDR3 contains 16 residues. The V segment lost 0 bases and the J segment 5 bases; nucleotides outside the gene matches: 4. Per germline, CDR1 SGHRS and CDR2 YFSETQ. The CDR3, as DNA: TGCGCCAGCAGCTTGGAATTACAGGGGGATAATTCACCCCTCCACTTT. As protein: CASSLELQGDNSPLHF. Filled out from reference TRBV5-1 and TRBJ1-6, the complete variable domain reads KAGVTQTPRYLIKTRGQQVTLSCSPISGHRSVSWYQQTPGQGLQFLFEYFSETQRNKGNFPGRFSGRQFSNSRSEMNVSTLELGDSALYLCASSLELQGDNSPLHFGNGTRLTVT.

The chain is built from TRBV3-1 (or the pseudogene TRBV3-2) and TRBJ2-5; possible D gene TRBD1, 5 bases. CDR1 LGHDT and CDR2 YNNKEL come from the germline V gene (reference sequence). This CDR3 is 13 amino acids long. V lost 1 base and J 4 bases, leaving 7 bases between the germline ends. The CDR3 loop is CASSQVQGETQYF. DNA of the CDR3: TGTGCCAGCAGCCAAGTGCAGGGAGAGACCCAGTACTTC.